The 22 T cell receptor beta chains presented below share a single source sample, sequenced in a study of T cell repertoires in cytomegalovirus infection. Antigens for these TCRs are unknown. MiXCR, applied by TCRdb to the reads, yields one record per CDR3 protein. The sample lists about 890,000 distinct CDR3 sequences; under 40% were seen once. Sample: cultured CD8+ T cells from PBMCs, taken from culture after CMV antigen stimulation. The receptors shown here come from a human donor in good health (CMV status not recorded). Some clones in this sample may be carry-over from other donors' samples.

This clonotype was found many times. This rearrangement joins TRBV7-2 to TRBJ1-5, with a weak D call TRBD1 (5 bases). The V end lost 1 base, the J end lost 7 bases, and 17 bases lay between the germline ends. The CDR3 covers 16 residues. Germline-derived CDR1 and CDR2 are SGHTA and FQGNSA. Written as DNA, the CDR3 is TGTGCCAGCAGCTTAGAGCCCCGGTGGGGGGACCAGCCCCAGCATTTT. This encodes CASSLEPRWGDQPQHF.

This clonotype was picked up many times. The chain has TRBV14 and TRBJ1-5; a weak D match, TRBD1 (6 bases). Per germline, CDR1 SGHDN and CDR2 FVKESK. V dropped 6 bases and J dropped 3 bases, with 15 bases sitting between them. The CDR3 length is 15 residues. The CDR3: CASSRGRGINQPQHF. The CDR3 DNA reads as TGTGCCAGCAGTCGAGGCAGGGGAATCAATCAGCCCCAGCATTTT.

The chain links TRBV11-1 to TRBJ2-3; a possible D gene is TRBD2 (6 bases). This CDR3 contains 15 residues. V gave up 5 bases and J gave up 0 bases, with 12 bases separating them. Germline values: CDR1 SGHAT, CDR2 FQDESV (reference sequence). In nucleotides, the CDR3 is TGTGCCAGCAGCAGACCGGGACTCAGCACAGATACGCAGTATTTT. Protein sequence: CASSRPGLSTDTQYF.

Regarding this clonotype: Being one base from a much bigger clone, this may be a read error. The chain is built from TRBV27 and TRBJ1-1; D gene ambiguous. The CDR3 covers 13 residues. The V and J ends lost 2 bases and 2 bases respectively, with 6 bases between them. CDR1 is MNHEY, CDR2 SMNVEV, per germline (reference sequence). The CDR3 nucleotides are TGTGCCAGCAGTTTACTGGATAACACTGAAGCTTTCTTT. It encodes CASSLLDNTEAFF.

V is TRBV4-1 and J is TRBJ2-7; a possible D gene is TRBD1 (6 bases). This CDR3 contains 16 residues. The germline gives CDR1 MGHRA, CDR2 YSYEKL. V gave up 0 bases and J gave up 0 bases, with 12 bases separating them. The CDR3 DNA reads as TGCGCCAGCAGCCAAGAAGCTACAGGGATCTCCTACGAGCAGTACTTC. This translates into CASSQEATGISYEQYF.

This clonotype was seen only a few times. The rearrangement joins TRBV6-6 to TRBJ2-3; 9 bases match TRBD2. Germline CDR1 and CDR2: MNHNY and SVGAGI (reference sequence). The trim removed 0 bases at V and 4 bases at J, leaving 11 bases unmatched. The CDR3 spans 18 residues. CDR3 residues: CASSYSLLAGYNADTQYF. The CDR3 DNA is TGTGCCAGCAGTTACTCCCTCCTAGCGGGGTATAATGCAGATACGCAGTATTTT.

The chain couples TRBV7-3 to TRBJ1-6; tentative D call: TRBD1 (6 bases). V shed 3 bases and J shed 2 bases, with 14 bases lying between them. Germline CDR1 is SGHTA and CDR2 is FQGTGA. This CDR3 region has 17 residues. The CDR3 is CASSLSPRTAYNSPLHF. The CDR3 nucleotides read TGTGCCAGCAGCTTGAGCCCGAGGACAGCCTATAATTCACCCCTCCACTTT.

The chain uses TRBV10-3 and TRBJ1-1; D is unresolved. The germline V gene encodes CDR1 ENHRY and CDR2 SYGVKD. This CDR3 comprises 15 residues. Trimming removed 8 bases at V and 1 base at J, with 17 bases between. CDR3 in DNA: TGTGCCATCCTAATGGGCAATGAGGGGAACACTGAAGCTTTCTTT. It codes for CAILMGNEGNTEAFF.

The V call is TRBV19, the J call TRBJ1-1; no reliable D call. V lost 3 bases, J lost 0 bases, and 11 bases lay in between. The CDR3 covers 15 residues. Germline V CDR1 and CDR2: LNHDA, SQIVND (reference sequence). The CDR3 coding sequence is TGTGCCAGTAGTATCCCGACGCGGGTGAACACTGAAGCTTTCTTT. Translating gives CASSIPTRVNTEAFF. The variable domain in full, with the rest retrieved from reference TRBV19 and TRBJ1-1, is DGGITQSPKYLFRKEGQNVTLSCEQNLNHDAMYWYRQDPGQGLRLIYYSQIVNDFQKGDIAEGYSVSREKKESFPLTVTSAQKNPTAFYLCASSIPTRVNTEAFFGQGTRLTVV.

This clonotype was observed a few times. The CDR3 coding sequence is TGTGCCAGCAGCTTAGCATATGAGATGGGCCGGTCACCCCTCCACTTT. It encodes CASSLAYEMGRSPLHF. V is TRBV11-2 and J is TRBJ1-6; D is unresolved. V was clipped by 1 base and J by 10 bases, with 17 bases between them. Germline V gives CDR1 SGHAT, CDR2 FQNNGV. The CDR3 is made up of 16 amino acids.

This chain uses TRBV27 with TRBJ1-1; D is uncertain. Germline V lookup: CDR1 MNHEY, CDR2 SMNVEV (reference sequence). Trimming cost V 1 base and J 3 bases, with 12 bases left between them. There are 15 residues in the CDR3. The CDR3 DNA reads TGTGCCAGCAGTTTATTGCCTTTGTGGGACACTGAAGCTTTCTTT. It yields the protein CASSLLPLWDTEAFF.

The chain couples TRBV7-2 to TRBJ2-2; D might be TRBD2 (5 bases). V shed 3 bases and J shed 6 bases, with 14 bases lying between them. This CDR3 spans 15 amino acids. Germline CDR1 reads SGHTA; CDR2 reads FQGNSA. CDR3 sequence reads: CASSLSLAQPGELFF. Written as DNA, the CDR3 is TGTGCCAGCAGCTTGAGTCTAGCTCAGCCCGGGGAGCTGTTTTTT.

This clonotype was recorded a few times. The rearrangement uses TRBV19 and TRBJ2-1, with D tentatively TRBD1 or TRBD2 (5 bases each). V lost 4 bases, J lost 10 bases, and 14 bases lay in between. Germline V CDR1 and CDR2: LNHDA, SQIVND (reference sequence). This CDR3 spans 13 amino acids. The CDR3 nucleotides are TGTGCCAGTAGTACCGGGACGGCGGCGGAGCAGTTCTTC. Amino acids: CASSTGTAAEQFF.

The J gene is TRBJ1-1, the V gene TRBV27; perhaps TRBD1 as D (6 bases). Germline V CDR1 and CDR2: MNHEY, SMNVEV (reference sequence). CDR3 length: 16 amino acids. Trimming pared 3 bases from V and 4 bases from J, leaving 18 bases between. The CDR3 sequence is CASSFITGSLFTEAFF. As DNA, the CDR3 is TGTGCCAGCAGTTTTATAACAGGGAGTTTATTCACTGAAGCTTTCTTT.

This clonotype has only a few counts. The chain recombines TRBV12-5 with TRBJ1-2; D is ambiguous. The ends were cut back, 0 bases at V and 6 bases at J, with 11 bases in the middle. Germline CDR1 is LGHNT and CDR2 is FRNRAP. This CDR3 has 14 residues. Here the CDR3 DNA reads TGTGCTAGTGGTTTGGTCCTTGGTCAGGATGGCTACACCTTC. Its translation: CASGLVLGQDGYTF.

This chain joins TRBV12-3 or TRBV12-4 and TRBJ1-5; no clear D. This CDR3 spans 16 amino acids. V lost 3 bases and J lost 6, with 18 bases in between. The CDR3 DNA follows: TGTGCCAGCAGTTTCCTGCCGGACGGTCATGGTCAGCCCCAGCATTTT. Protein: CASSFLPDGHGQPQHF.

This clonotype has a count of ten or more. The chain couples TRBV11-2 to TRBJ2-5, with 14 positions matching TRBD2. This CDR3 is built from 18 residues. Trimming took 4 bases from V and 2 from J; bases not matched to a gene: 9. CDR1 SGHAT and CDR2 FQNNGV come from the germline V gene. The CDR3 sequence: CASSYGLAGGPLQETQYF. In DNA form, the CDR3 reads TGTGCCAGCAGCTACGGACTAGCGGGGGGACCACTTCAAGAGACCCAGTACTTC.

This clonotype was picked up a small number of times. The rearrangement joins TRBV10-3 to TRBJ2-7; TRBD1 matches at 9 bases. V lost 0 bases to trimming and J lost 1 base; unmatched junction nucleotides: 1. The CDR3 covers 15 residues. In germline, CDR1 is ENHRY, CDR2 SYGVKD. CDR3 sequence: CAISESGTGSYEQYV. CDR3 DNA sequence: TGTGCCATCAGTGAGTCGGGGACAGGGTCCTACGAGCAGTACGTC.

The CDR3 here is CSAHPQGRNTDTQYF. CDR3 bases: TGCAGTGCTCACCCACAGGGGAGGAACACAGATACGCAGTATTTT. The gene calls are TRBV20-1 and TRBJ2-3; possibly TRBD1 for D (7 bases). This CDR3 is 15 amino acids long. The germline gives CDR1 DFQATT, CDR2 SNEGSKA (reference sequence). The V and J ends lost 5 bases and 2 bases respectively, with 17 bases between them.

This clonotype was detected a few times. V and J are TRBV6-2 or TRBV6-3 and TRBJ1-1; no definite D call. Trimming shortened V by 0 bases and J by 1 base, and 12 bases separated the two germline ends. The CDR3 extends over 16 amino acids. CDR1 and CDR2 from the germline V gene are MNHEY and SVGEGT. In DNA, the CDR3 is TGTGCCAGCAGTTACTCGACTAGGGAGGGGAACACTGAAGCTTTCTTT. Protein product: CASSYSTREGNTEAFF.

This clonotype was observed many times. The chain has TRBV7-9 and TRBJ2-1, with 9 bases that match TRBD2. Per germline, CDR1 SEHNR and CDR2 FQNEAQ (reference sequence). The CDR3 length is 14 residues. The J segment lost 4 bases and the V segment lost 6 bases, leaving 4 bases of the junction unmatched. The CDR3 DNA sequence: TGTGCCAGCAGACGCGGGGGGGCTTACAATGAGCAGTTCTTC. This encodes CASRRGGAYNEQFF.

This clonotype has a handful of counts. The V call is TRBV19, the J call TRBJ1-1; 9 nucleotides match TRBD1. The V segment lost 3 bases and the J segment 3 bases; nucleotides outside the gene matches: 8. The germline CDR1 and CDR2 sequences are LNHDA and SQIVND (reference sequence). The CDR3 spans 16 residues. CDR3 amino acids: CASSIPKGQGYTEAFF. The CDR3 bases are TGTGCCAGTAGTATTCCTAAAGGACAGGGGTACACTGAAGCTTTCTTT.